This TCR beta chain was sequenced in a study of T-cell memory formation after mild COVID-19. This clonotype was detected only once. The CDR3 has 10 amino acids. CDR1 and CDR2 from the germline V gene are SQVTM and ANQGSEA. With 5 bases removed from V and 5 bases from J, the gap between germline ends came to 5 bases. TCRdb independently ran MiXCR on the 5' RACE reads; one entry per CDR3 protein. The sample lists 350,000 to 500,000 distinct CDR3 sequences; less than 25% were seen once. V gene TRBV29-1 combines with J gene TRBJ2-3; no definite D call. Input material: PBMCs or a T cell subset sorted from them (not recorded which). This clonotype was sampled from an adult woman who had mild COVID-19 (a few samples of this study predate the infection). Cell type and time point are not known. The CDR3 nucleotides read TGCAGCGTTTCCGTAGATACGCAGTATTTT. Amino acids: CSVSVDTQYF.